This TCR beta chain appears in the sequencing data of a study of cytomegalovirus exposure and HLA in healthy donors. Study-wide results and limits: In an earlier analysis, about 87% or about 30%: the productive usage of most TCR beta V segments. The classifier reportedly diagnosed cytomegalovirus status with high sensitivity and specificity.

At the time of sampling, donors were nominally healthy, though unrecorded immune exposures were likely. The CDR3 contains 14 residues. Germline CDR1 is SGHRS and CDR2 is YFSETQ. Germline trimming cut 3 bases from V and 2 bases from J; bases unmatched to any gene: 1. The PCR used 60 Vbeta and 13 Jbeta primers. Produced via immunoSEQ multiplex PCR; TCRdb's table is partial and in-frame only. The sample carries tens of thousands of clones, approximately 90% recorded once. This clone is a singleton in its sample. Its matching antigen is unknown. This chain links TRBV5-1 with TRBJ2-1; 8 nucleotides agree with TRBD1. Sequencing input: PBMCs. This clonotype was obtained from a woman in her forties in good health and CMV-seropositive. The CDR3 spells CASSWTGTYNEQFF. As DNA, the CDR3 is TGCGCCAGCAGCTGGACAGGGACCTACAATGAGCAGTTCTTC.